The present TCR beta chain was sequenced within a study of blood T cell repertoires in COVID-19. In the study overall: Samples taken during acute and convalescent COVID-19 were collected in the United States, Italy and Spain. Sources were T cells, B-cell-depleted T cells, or PBMCs; the material itself was cDNA or gDNA.

How the authors handled the data: Estimation of nucleated cell counts relied on the amplification of reference gene primers. Generated by immunoSEQ multiplex PCR, the TCRdb table keeps only in-frame clones and is missing some. V, J and clone size are taken as reported in that table, and D and trimming were inferred from the DNA itself. This sample carries about 82,000 clones, about 86% of them seen once, and the ten largest clones take approximately 17%. Per the germline V gene, CDR1 is SEHNR and CDR2 is FQNEAQ (reference sequence). Trimming shortened V by 3 bases and J by 1 base, and 13 bases separated the two germline ends. This CDR3 region has 15 residues.

The specimen sequenced was peripheral blood. The genes are TRBV7-9 and TRBJ2-7; D not certain. The TCR comes from an older woman with acute or convalescent COVID-19. CDR3 in DNA: TGTGCCAGCAGCTTGGCCCCTTGGGCGTCCTACGAGCAGTACTTC. This encodes CASSLAPWASYEQYF. The full variable domain, with the rest looked up from reference TRBV7-9 and TRBJ2-7, is DTGVSQNPRHKITKRGQNVTFRCDPISEHNRLYWYRQTLGQGPEFLTYFQNEAQLEKSRLLSDRFSAERPKGSFSTLEIQRTEQGDSAMYLCASSLAPWASYEQYFGPGTRLTVT.